This TCR beta chain originates from a study of T cell clonality in common variable immunodeficiency. CVID and control samples used equivalent genomic DNA input. Profiling relied on immunoSEQ multiplex PCR, and the TCRdb table lists in-frame clones only, not all of them. The sample has 40,000 to 45,000 clones, none seen only once. This clone is labeled as medium-sized. The CDR3 extends 3 residues past the end of the read, so its final part is completed from the germline J gene. CDR3 length equals 14 residues. With 0 bases removed from V and 2 bases from J, the gap between germline ends came to 11 bases. Germline V lookup: CDR1 DFQATT, CDR2 SNEGSKA (reference sequence).

The chain combines TRBV20-1 with TRBJ2-7; no reliable D call. The TCR originated in a person aged 18-70 years in good health. The sequenced material came from peripheral blood mononuclear cells. Here the CDR3 reads CSARDLTDPYEQYF. The sequenced part of the CDR3 DNA is TGCAGTGCTAGAGATTTAACAGACCCCTACGAG.